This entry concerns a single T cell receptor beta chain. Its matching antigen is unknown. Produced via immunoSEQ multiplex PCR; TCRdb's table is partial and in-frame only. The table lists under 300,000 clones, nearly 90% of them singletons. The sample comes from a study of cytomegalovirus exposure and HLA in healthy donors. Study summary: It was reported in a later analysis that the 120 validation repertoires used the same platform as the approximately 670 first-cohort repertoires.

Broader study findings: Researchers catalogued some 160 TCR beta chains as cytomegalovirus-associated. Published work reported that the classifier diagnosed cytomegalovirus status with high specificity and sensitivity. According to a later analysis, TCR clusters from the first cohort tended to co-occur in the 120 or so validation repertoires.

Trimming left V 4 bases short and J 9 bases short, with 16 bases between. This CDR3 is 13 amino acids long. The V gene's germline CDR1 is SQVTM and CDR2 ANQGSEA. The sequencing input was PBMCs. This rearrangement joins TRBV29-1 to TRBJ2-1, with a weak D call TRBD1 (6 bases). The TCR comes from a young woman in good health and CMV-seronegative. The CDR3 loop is CSVGRGGGVEQFF. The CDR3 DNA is TGCAGCGTTGGCAGAGGGGGTGGCGTTGAGCAGTTCTTC.